Shown below are 14 T cell receptor beta chains from a single sample sequenced in a study of CD8+CD57+ T cells in acquired aplastic anemia. For CDR3 and TCR beta VDJ profiling, genomic DNA was the template used. Via MiXCR, TCRdb re-called the reads, giving one row per CDR3 protein. The sample carries 150,000 to 200,000 distinct CDR3 sequences, roughly 64% recorded once. The specimen was sorted CD4+, CD8+, or CD8+CD57+ T cells (not recorded which) from PBMCs. Receptor source: a human donor with severe aplastic anemia or a healthy control (not recorded which).

The gene calls are TRBV19 and TRBJ2-1; TRBD1 or TRBD2 may be the D gene (5 bases each). Germline assignment: CDR1 LNHDA and CDR2 SQIVND (reference sequence). The CDR3 loop spans 15 amino acids. Trimming stripped 4 bases from V and 2 bases from J, with 12 bases between. The CDR3 DNA reads TGTGCCAGTAGTACGGGACCGGAACCCTACAATGAGCAGTTCTTC. Amino acid sequence: CASSTGPEPYNEQFF.

The chain carries TRBV7-6 and TRBJ2-1, with 11 bases lining up with TRBD2. The CDR3 length is 18 residues. Germline values: CDR1 SGHVS, CDR2 FNYEAQ. J gave up 5 bases and V 5 bases, and 14 bases lay outside the gene matches. The CDR3 DNA sequence: TGTGCCAGCAGCCTACGGGATGCCGGACTAGCGGGTAACAATGAGCAGTTCTTC. This sequence encodes CASSLRDAGLAGNNEQFF.

J is TRBJ1-1 and V is TRBV7-2, with 7 positions matching TRBD1. V was clipped by 8 bases and J by 3 bases; unmatched bases: 12. CDR1 and CDR2 (germline): SGHTA, FQGNSA. The CDR3 extends over 15 amino acids. Here the CDR3 reads CASSPERQGYTEAFF. Here the CDR3 DNA reads TGTGCCAGCTCACCAGAGAGACAGGGCTACACTGAAGCTTTCTTT.

J is TRBJ2-1 and V is TRBV12-3 or TRBV12-4, with 12 bases matching TRBD2. The CDR3 has 16 amino acids. Trimming cost V 5 bases and J 3 bases; bases outside gene matches: 5. The CDR3 is CASSLRLAGVYNEQFF. As DNA, the CDR3 is TGTGCCAGCAGTCTCCGACTAGCGGGGGTCTACAATGAGCAGTTCTTC.

The chain recombines TRBV20-1 with TRBJ2-1; 8 bases are shared with TRBD2. Germline loops: CDR1 DFQATT, CDR2 SNEGSKA (reference sequence). Trimming cost V 1 base and J 8 bases; bases outside gene matches: 10. This CDR3 has 15 residues. The CDR3 DNA is TGCAGTGCTAGAGGAGGGGGGACTAGGTTCCATGAGCAGTTCTTC. This gives the protein CSARGGGTRFHEQFF.

The sample holds many counts of this clonotype. This chain connects TRBV12-3 or TRBV12-4 to TRBJ1-1; D unresolved. Trimming pared 5 bases from V and 7 bases from J, leaving 14 bases between. The CDR3 sequence is 13 residues long. This CDR3 is CASSPTVWDEAFF. DNA for the CDR3: TGTGCCAGCAGTCCCACCGTTTGGGATGAAGCTTTCTTT.

In this sample, this clonotype turned up a few times. The V and J genes are TRBV7-9 and TRBJ2-5, with a tentative D call TRBD2 (5 bases). Deletions cut 5 bases from V and 1 base from J, with 11 bases between. Germline CDR1 is SEHNR and CDR2 is FQNEAQ (reference sequence). The CDR3 spans 14 residues. The CDR3 reads CASSRGIIQETQYF. DNA of the CDR3: TGTGCCAGCAGCCGAGGGATCATCCAAGAGACCCAGTACTTC.

This CDR3 is CSATGSLGGYTF. Here the CDR3 DNA reads TGCAGTGCTACAGGGAGTTTAGGGGGCTACACCTTC. The gene calls are TRBV20-1 and TRBJ1-2; possible D gene TRBD1, 5 bases. V was clipped by 4 bases and J by 8 bases, with 14 bases between them. CDR3 length equals 12 residues. The germline CDR1 and CDR2 sequences are DFQATT and SNEGSKA (reference sequence).

This sequence joins TRBV2 and TRBJ1-5; TRBD1 agrees at 8 bases. The CDR3 covers 20 residues. Germline V gene lookup returns CDR1 SNHLY and CDR2 FYNNEI. The V gene end was trimmed by 1 base and the J gene end by 0 bases; junction bases not matched to a gene: 14. The CDR3 sequence: CASSEVRQGARYRSNQPQHF. For the CDR3, the DNA is TGTGCCAGCAGTGAAGTTAGGCAGGGGGCGAGATATCGTAGCAATCAGCCCCAGCATTTT.

This clonotype was found a few times. The CDR3: CASSTIAGNTGELFF. CDR3 in DNA: TGTGCCAGCAGTACGATAGCGGGGAACACCGGGGAGCTGTTTTTT. This chain joins TRBV27 and TRBJ2-2; 7 bases are shared with TRBD2. This CDR3 has 15 amino acids. The germline V gene encodes CDR1 MNHEY and CDR2 SMNVEV (reference sequence). The V and J ends lost 5 bases and 1 base, in that order; junction bases with no gene match: 4.

The chain is built from TRBV29-1 and TRBJ2-5; possibly TRBD2 for D (5 bases). CDR1 is SQVTM, CDR2 ANQGSEA, per germline. The V gene lost 6 bases and the J gene lost 10 bases, with 15 bases spanning the gap. CDR3 length: 11 amino acids. Here the CDR3 DNA reads TGCAGCGTGTCTTTTCTCGGGATCCAGTACTTC. Translated: CSVSFLGIQYF. Full variable domain (missing parts from reference TRBV29-1 and TRBJ2-5): SAVISQKPSRDICQRGTSLTIQCQVDSQVTMMFWYRQQPGQSLTLIATANQGSEATYESGFVIDKFPISRPNLTFSTLTVSNMSPEDSSIYLCSVSFLGIQYFGPGTRLLVL.

The gene calls are TRBV20-1 and TRBJ2-5; TRBD2 matches 15 bases. CDR3 length equals 16 residues. Germline lookup yields CDR1 DFQATT and CDR2 SNEGSKA (reference sequence). The CDR3 coding sequence is TGCAGCCCGTCGGCCAGGACTAGCGGGGGGGGAGAGACCCAGTACTTC. As protein: CSPSARTSGGGETQYF.

This chain connects TRBV9 to TRBJ1-6, with D uncertain. Germline CDR1 and CDR2: SGDLS and YYNGEE. The CDR3 runs to 17 residues. V was clipped by 5 bases and J by 1 base, with 16 bases between them. The CDR3 DNA sequence: TGTGCCAGCAGTCCCCGACATGGAGGATCCTATAATTCACCCCTCCACTTT. Translating gives CASSPRHGGSYNSPLHF.

This clonotype showed up many times. V gene TRBV9 combines with J gene TRBJ2-7; TRBD2 agrees at 8 bases. The V and J ends lost 0 bases and 6 bases, in that order; junction bases with no gene match: 5. This CDR3 spans 14 amino acids. Germline CDR1 SGDLS, CDR2 YYNGEE. CDR3 in DNA: TGTGCCAGCAGCGTAGTTAGCGGGGTTGGCGAGCAGTACTTC. It yields the protein CASSVVSGVGEQYF.